This T cell receptor (beta chain) was found in a study of cytomegalovirus exposure and HLA in healthy donors. The CDR3 sequence is 16 residues long. V gave up 0 bases and J gave up 7 bases; unmatched junction bases: 8. The V gene's germline CDR1 is LGHNA and CDR2 YNFKEQ. Amplification used 60 Vbeta primers and 13 Jbeta primers. Profiled with immunoSEQ multiplex PCR; TCRdb holds only in-frame clones, not every one. Counted here are roughly 100,000 clones, 70% to 85% occurring once; the ten biggest clones make up approximately 0.74%. With regard to this clone: What it binds is unknown.

Study observations and caveats: Some TCR beta chains (164 of them) were listed as cytomegalovirus-associated. Likely technical artifact: a cluster of highly shared sequence variants.

The sequenced sample consisted of PBMCs. This receptor was taken from a boy aged 5 to 17 in good health and CMV-seronegative. The rearrangement joins TRBV4-2 to TRBJ1-4, with 7 bases that match TRBD1. The CDR3 sequence: CASSQDPGAGGEKLFF. In nucleotides, the CDR3 is TGTGCCAGCAGCCAAGATCCCGGGGCAGGGGGTGAAAAACTGTTTTTT.